This TCR beta chain stems from a study of blood T cell repertoires in COVID-19. This CDR3 has 16 residues. The trim removed 2 bases at V and 9 bases at J, leaving 9 bases unmatched. Looked up from germline, CDR1 is SGHTS and CDR2 is YDEGEE. Here immunoSEQ multiplex PCR was the method, and the copy in TCRdb shows in-frame clones only, minus some. The table has about 250,000 clones, 87% seen once. The TCR comes from a man younger than 30 with active or convalescent COVID-19. The chain carries TRBV5-8 and TRBJ1-6; 9 bases match TRBD1. The sample consisted of peripheral blood. The chain's CDR3 is CASSLDLDRGFSPLHF. The CDR3 region has the DNA TGTGCCAGCAGCTTAGACTTGGACAGGGGTTTTTCACCCCTCCACTTT.